This T cell receptor (beta chain) was sequenced during a study of CD8 T cells in Susac syndrome. CD8+ and CD4+ blood T cells underwent TCR beta sequencing. With random hexamers, roughly 0.5 to 1 ug RNA was reverse transcribed. The CDR3 of TCR beta was amplified by immunoSEQ multiplex PCR across 54 Vbeta and 13 Jbeta. TCRdb called the immunoSEQ multiplex PCR reads again in MiXCR, with one record for every CDR3 protein. The sample lists around 270,000 distinct CDR3 sequences, around 89% occurring once. V dropped 5 bases and J dropped 18; count of bases not matched to a gene: 9. The CDR3 extends over 12 amino acids. CDR1 and CDR2 (germline): SEHNR, FQNEAQ (reference sequence).

The sample was CD8+ T cells from PBMCs. The sequence was obtained from a human donor with multiple sclerosis. The rearrangement links TRBV7-9 to TRBJ2-6; 8 bases are shared with TRBD1. The CDR3 coding sequence is TGTGCCAGCAGCCAAATGGAGACAGGGGCGACTTTC. Protein: CASSQMETGATF.